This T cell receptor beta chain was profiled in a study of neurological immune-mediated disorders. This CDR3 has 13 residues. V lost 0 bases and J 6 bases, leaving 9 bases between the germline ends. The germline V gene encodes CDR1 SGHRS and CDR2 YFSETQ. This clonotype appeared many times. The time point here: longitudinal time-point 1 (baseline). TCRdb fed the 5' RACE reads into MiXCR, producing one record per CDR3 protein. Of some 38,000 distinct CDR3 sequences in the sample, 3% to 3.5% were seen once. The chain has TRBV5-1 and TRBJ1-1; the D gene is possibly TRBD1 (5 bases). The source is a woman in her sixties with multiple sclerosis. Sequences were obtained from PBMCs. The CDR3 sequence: CASSLVAGSEAFF. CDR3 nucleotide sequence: TGCGCCAGCAGCTTGGTTGCAGGGTCTGAAGCTTTCTTT. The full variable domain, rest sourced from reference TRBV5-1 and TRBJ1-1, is KAGVTQTPRYLIKTRGQQVTLSCSPISGHRSVSWYQQTPGQGLQFLFEYFSETQRNKGNFPGRFSGRQFSNSRSEMNVSTLELGDSALYLCASSLVAGSEAFFGQGTRLTVV.